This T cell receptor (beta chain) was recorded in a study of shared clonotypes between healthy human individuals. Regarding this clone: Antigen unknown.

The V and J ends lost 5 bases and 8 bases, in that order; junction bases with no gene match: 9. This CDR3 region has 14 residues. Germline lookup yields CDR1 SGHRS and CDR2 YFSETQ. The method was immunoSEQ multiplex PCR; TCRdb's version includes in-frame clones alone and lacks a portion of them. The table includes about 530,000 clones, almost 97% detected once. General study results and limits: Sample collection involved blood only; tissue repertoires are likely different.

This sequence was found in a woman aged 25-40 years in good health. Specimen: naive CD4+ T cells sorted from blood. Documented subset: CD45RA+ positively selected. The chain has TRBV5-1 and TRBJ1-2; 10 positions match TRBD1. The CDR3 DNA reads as TGCGCCAGCAGTCTGGGGACAGGGGTTGGCGGCTACACCTTC. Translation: CASSLGTGVGGYTF. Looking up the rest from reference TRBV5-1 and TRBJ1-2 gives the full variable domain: KAGVTQTPRYLIKTRGQQVTLSCSPISGHRSVSWYQQTPGQGLQFLFEYFSETQRNKGNFPGRFSGRQFSNSRSEMNVSTLELGDSALYLCASSLGTGVGGYTFGSGTRLTVV.